This TCR beta chain was captured in a study of Graves' ophthalmopathy and Graves' hyperthyroidism. As for this clonotype: Its antigen is undetermined.

The ends lost 3 bases at V and 7 bases at J; junction bases unmatched: 14. This CDR3 spans 17 amino acids. Germline V gene sequence: CDR1 ENHRY, CDR2 SYGVKD. Study-wide findings and caveats: Most thyroid clonotypes with frequency above 0.001 were detected in blood too.

Investigators amplified TCR beta CDR3 regions from RNA transcripts. The library came from an HTBI-primed first-round RT-PCR and a second-round multiplex PCR. One entry per CDR3 protein results from TCRdb running MiXCR on the multiplex PCR reads. The repertoire consists of around 1.1 million distinct CDR3 sequences, with around a third occurring once and the leading ten covering 11%. This chain joins TRBV10-3 and TRBJ2-7, with TRBD2 matching 11 bases. Sequencing used peripheral blood or thyroid tissue (not recorded which). The sequence was obtained from an adult man with Graves' hyperthyroidism. This chain's CDR3 is CAISDSSLGTSGTEQYF. Written as DNA, the CDR3 is TGTGCCATCAGTGACTCTTCGCTTGGGACTAGCGGAACTGAGCAGTACTTC.